The clone carrying this T cell receptor (beta chain) was recorded only once. Its antigen is currently unknown. A much larger clonotype is one base distant, so this may be a read error. This entry is derived from a study of blood T cells in healthy people across ages. Sample-barcoded 5' priming and a J-beta primer mix drove a second PCR of roughly 6 to 12 cycles. TCRdb called the 5' RACE reads again in MiXCR, with one record for every CDR3 protein. The data show about 840,000 distinct CDR3 sequences, roughly 29% seen once. Per the germline V gene, CDR1 is DFQATT and CDR2 is SNEGSKA (reference sequence). V lost 0 bases and J 3 bases, leaving 12 bases between the germline ends. CDR3 length: 14 amino acids. Study-level findings and limits: Diversity figures derived from one million T cells were judged to underestimate the true value.

This sample also appeared in a second study, on T cells of mothers and their children. That study reports: Compared with unrelated pairs, related mother-child pairs had slightly higher, non-significant overlap.

The receptor was isolated from a woman aged 40-49 years in good health. The chain employs TRBV20-1 and TRBJ2-7; possible D gene TRBD1, 5 bases. Sequenced sample: blood. CDR3 sequence (DNA): TGCAGTGCTAGAGAACGGACACACTACTACGAGCAGTACTTC. Its protein product is CSARERTHYYEQYF.